The next 26 T cell receptor beta chains were all read from a single sample in a study of blood T cell repertoires in COVID-19. Measured with immunoSEQ multiplex PCR; TCRdb has only the in-frame clones, and not every one. The sample yields fewer than 250,000 clones, 65% to 90% seen once. The sequencing sample was made of peripheral blood. These TCRs come from a man in his fifties with COVID-19, enrolled during active disease.

This chain uses TRBV5-4 with TRBJ2-7; 10 bases are a match to TRBD2. CDR1 and CDR2 (germline): SGHNT, YYREEE (reference sequence). The CDR3 has 13 residues. The V and J ends lost 7 bases and 2 bases, in that order; junction bases with no gene match: 3. The CDR3 DNA sequence: TGTGCCAGCGGACTAGCGGAACCCTACGAGCAGTACTTC. Translation gives CASGLAEPYEQYF.

In its sample, this clone was seen once. The chain employs TRBV18 and TRBJ2-7; 9 bases fit TRBD1. CDR3 length: 14 residues. Germline CDR1 KGHSH, CDR2 LQKENI. V lost 4 bases, J lost 5 bases, and 6 bases stayed unmatched. CDR3 sequence: CASSLGTGRDEQYF. The CDR3 DNA reads as TGTGCCAGCTCACTAGGGACAGGGAGAGACGAGCAGTACTTC.

V usage is TRBV7-8 and J usage is TRBJ2-1; TRBD2 agrees at 12 bases. V gave up 5 bases and J gave up 10 bases; unmatched junction bases: 6. Germline loops: CDR1 SGHVS, CDR2 FQNEAQ. The CDR3 contains 14 residues. The CDR3 coding sequence is TGTGCCAGCAGCGGACGGACTAGCGGGGTCGAGCAGTTCTTC. This translates into CASSGRTSGVEQFF.

The CDR3 protein is CSASDRVSLNTEAFF. CDR3 sequence (DNA): TGCAGTGCTAGTGACAGGGTATCCCTGAACACTGAAGCTTTCTTT. J is TRBJ1-1 and V is TRBV20-1; TRBD1 matches 7 bases. Germline trimming cut 3 bases from V and 0 bases from J; bases unmatched to any gene: 7. This CDR3 has 15 residues. Germline V gene sequence: CDR1 DFQATT, CDR2 SNEGSKA (reference sequence).

The V gene is TRBV3-1 (or the pseudogene TRBV3-2), the J gene TRBJ1-2; 8 nucleotides match TRBD1. The CDR3 totals 14 residues. Germline lookup yields CDR1 LGHDT and CDR2 YNNKEL (reference sequence). The V and J ends lost 1 base and 8 bases, in that order; junction bases with no gene match: 6. The CDR3 here is CASSQGTTGGGYTF. CDR3 DNA: TGTGCCAGCAGCCAAGGCACCACAGGGGGAGGCTACACCTTC.

Only a few counts were recorded for this clone. The chain links TRBV7-9 to TRBJ2-2; D not certain. CDR1 SEHNR and CDR2 FQNEAQ come from the germline V gene (reference sequence). CDR3 size: 15 residues. V shed 2 bases and J shed 0 bases, with 7 bases lying between them. This CDR3 is CASSLWLANTGELFF. CDR3 coding DNA: TGTGCCAGCAGCTTATGGCTAGCGAACACCGGGGAGCTGTTTTTT.

This sequence joins TRBV28 and TRBJ2-7; the D is unclear. Per the germline V gene, CDR1 is MDHEN and CDR2 is SYDVKM. The ends were cut back, 4 bases at V and 2 bases at J, with 3 bases in the middle. There are 11 residues in the CDR3. Here the CDR3 reads CASSSAYEQYF. The CDR3 DNA reads TGTGCCAGCAGTTCTGCCTACGAGCAGTACTTC.

DNA of the CDR3: TGTGCCAGCAGCCCCTCCTCTGGAAACACCATATATTTT. Amino acid sequence: CASSPSSGNTIYF. The chain couples TRBV2 to TRBJ1-3; unclear D gene. The germline CDR1 and CDR2 sequences are SNHLY and FYNNEI. The V end was cut by 6 bases, the J end by 0 bases, with 6 bases between. The CDR3 sequence is 13 residues long.

This chain uses TRBV29-1 with TRBJ1-1, with TRBD1 matching over 7 bases. CDR1 and CDR2 (germline): SQVTM, ANQGSEA. The CDR3 is 15 residues long. V was clipped by 4 bases and J by 0 bases; unmatched bases: 8. The CDR3 coding sequence is TGCAGCGTTGCGGCAGGGGGTGGGTTGAACACTGAAGCTTTCTTT. This translates into CSVAAGGGLNTEAFF.

The CDR3 nucleotides are TGTGCCAGCAGTTCCTCTAGCGGGGGGGCCGGCACAGATACGCAGTATTTT. Its protein is CASSSSSGGAGTDTQYF. The gene calls are TRBV28 and TRBJ2-3; TRBD2 aligns across 12 bases. With 4 bases clipped from V and 1 base from J, the junction kept 6 bases outside the gene matches. CDR1 and CDR2 from the germline V gene are MDHEN and SYDVKM. The CDR3 totals 17 residues.

The chain links TRBV2 to TRBJ2-7, with 9 bases identical to TRBD1. This CDR3 has 12 amino acids. Germline V lookup: CDR1 SNHLY, CDR2 FYNNEI. The trim removed 8 bases at V and 7 bases at J, leaving 6 bases unmatched. CDR3 bases: TGTGCCAGCCAACAGGGGGCGAGGGAGCAGTACTTC. This codes for CASQQGAREQYF.

The chain recombines TRBV18 with TRBJ1-2; no reliable D call. This CDR3 contains 14 residues. The germline V and J ends were trimmed by 3 bases and 6 bases, with 14 bases remaining between them. Germline V gene sequence: CDR1 KGHSH, CDR2 LQKENI. For the CDR3, the DNA is TGTGCCAGCTCACCGGGGAGAATAAAAAATGGCTACACCTTC. Its translation: CASSPGRIKNGYTF. The full variable domain, rest sourced from reference TRBV18 and TRBJ1-2, is NAGVMQNPRHLVRRRGQEARLRCSPMKGHSHVYWYRQLPEEGLKFMVYLQKENIIDESGMPKERFSAEFPKEGPSILRIQQVVRGDSAAYFCASSPGRIKNGYTFGSGTRLTVV.

The V gene is TRBV6-5, the J gene TRBJ1-3; possibly TRBD1 for D (5 bases). CDR1 and CDR2 from the germline V gene are MNHEY and SVGAGI. Trimming removed 1 base from V and 6 bases from J, with 13 bases in between. The CDR3 totals 15 residues. CDR3 protein: CASSYFKKGSNTIYF. In DNA form, the CDR3 reads TGTGCCAGCAGTTACTTCAAAAAGGGGTCAAACACCATATATTTT.

The J gene is TRBJ2-3, the V gene TRBV6-5, with a tentative D call TRBD1 (5 bases). CDR1 is MNHEY and CDR2 is SVGAGI in the germline V gene. The V and J ends lost 5 bases and 2 bases respectively, with 11 bases between them. The CDR3 covers 14 residues. CDR3 bases: TGTGCCAGCAGTACACAGGAAAACACAGATACGCAGTATTTT. Translating gives CASSTQENTDTQYF.

The chain recombines TRBV12-1 with TRBJ2-1; the table's D gene call, TRBD2, was not cross checked with the DNA. TRBV12-1 corresponds to a pseudogene. The CDR3 consists of 14 residues. The CDR3 nucleotides are TGTGCCCGAGTTCGTAGCGGGGGGAACAATGAGCAGTTCTTC. Residues: CARVRSGGNNEQFF.

This sequence joins TRBV5-1 and TRBJ2-7; no clear D gene. Between the trimmed V and J ends, which lost 4 bases and 0 bases, there was a span of 14 bases. Germline V gene sequence: CDR1 SGHRS, CDR2 YFSETQ. The CDR3 has 15 residues. CDR3 region: CASSRVPQSSYEQYF. Written as DNA, the CDR3 is TGCGCCAGCAGCCGGGTGCCCCAGAGCTCCTACGAGCAGTACTTC.

The CDR3 is CASSQDFTPSAEAFF. In DNA, the CDR3 is TGTGCCAGCAGCCAAGACTTCACGCCGTCGGCTGAAGCTTTCTTT. The chain is built from TRBV3-1 (or the pseudogene TRBV3-2) and TRBJ1-1; D is uncertain. Germline V gives CDR1 LGHDT, CDR2 YNNKEL (reference sequence). Between the trimmed V and J ends, which lost 0 bases and 6 bases, there was a span of 14 bases. The CDR3 consists of 15 residues.

The chain recombines TRBV11-2 with TRBJ1-1, with D possibly being TRBD1 (5 bases). The CDR3 covers 15 residues. Per germline, CDR1 SGHAT and CDR2 FQNNGV. Trimming stripped 2 bases from V and 6 bases from J, with 16 bases between. The chain's CDR3 is CASSLMSGGRAEAFF. The CDR3 nucleotides read TGTGCCAGCAGCTTAATGTCCGGGGGGAGGGCTGAAGCTTTCTTT.

This chain joins TRBV5-1 and TRBJ1-6; 9 bases match TRBD1. J was trimmed by 10 bases and V by 2 bases; bases with no gene match: 7. This CDR3 region has 15 residues. Germline CDR1 reads SGHRS; CDR2 reads YFSETQ. The CDR3, as DNA: TGCGCCAGCAGCTTACCGGGACAGGGAAACTCACCCCTCCACTTT. This encodes CASSLPGQGNSPLHF.

The chain carries TRBV30 and TRBJ1-5; D uncertain. Germline V CDR1 and CDR2: GTSNPN, SVGIG (reference sequence). Trimming took off 1 base at V and 3 bases at J, with 7 bases between the two ends. The CDR3 consists of 13 residues. The CDR3 bases are TGTGCCTGGAGTGAGAGCTTCAATCAGCCCCAGCATTTT. It is translated as CAWSESFNQPQHF.

This clone came up a few times. V and J are TRBV7-9 and TRBJ2-3, with a possible D match to TRBD2 (5 bases). Per the germline V gene, CDR1 is SEHNR and CDR2 is FQNEAQ (reference sequence). The V and J ends lost 5 bases and 5 bases respectively, with 17 bases between them. CDR3 length equals 15 residues. This chain's CDR3 is CASSPYTPSGDTQYF. The CDR3 DNA reads TGTGCCAGCAGCCCTTACACCCCCAGCGGAGATACGCAGTATTTT.

This chain connects TRBV14 to TRBJ2-7, with 9 bases lining up with TRBD1. The V gene end was trimmed by 4 bases and the J gene end by 3 bases; junction bases not matched to a gene: 10. CDR1 and CDR2 (germline): SGHDN, FVKESK. The CDR3 totals 16 residues. This CDR3 reads CASSPLQGQGLYEQYF. DNA of the CDR3: TGTGCCAGCAGCCCACTCCAGGGACAGGGTCTCTACGAGCAGTACTTC. Drawing the rest from reference TRBV14 and TRBJ2-7, the complete variable domain is EAGVTQFPSHSVIEKGQTVTLRCDPISGHDNLYWYRRVMGKEIKFLLHFVKESKQDESGMPNNRFLAERTGGTYSTLKVQPAELEDSGVYFCASSPLQGQGLYEQYFGPGTRLTVT.

The V gene is TRBV24-1, the J gene TRBJ2-1, with no clear D. The germline V and J ends were trimmed by 2 bases and 4 bases, with 8 bases remaining between them. Germline CDR1 reads KGHDR; CDR2 reads SFDVKD. The CDR3 sequence is 14 residues long. CDR3 loop: CATSDSTRYNEQFF. The DNA of the CDR3 is TGTGCCACCAGTGATTCGACTCGTTACAATGAGCAGTTCTTC.

The CDR3 reads CASSRDREGEQYF. CDR3 nucleotides: TGCGCCAGCAGCAGGGACAGGGAGGGCGAGCAGTACTTC. The chain combines TRBV5-1 with TRBJ2-7; 9 nucleotides align to TRBD1. This CDR3 has 13 residues. Germline CDR1 is SGHRS and CDR2 is YFSETQ. V trimming: 4 bases; J trimming: 6 bases; junction bases outside the gene matches: 5.

This clone appeared a single time. The V gene is TRBV7-9, the J gene TRBJ2-3, with a weak D call TRBD1 (6 bases). The CDR3 is made up of 14 amino acids. Germline CDR1 reads SEHNR; CDR2 reads FQNEAQ (reference sequence). With 4 bases removed from V and 3 bases from J, the gap between germline ends came to 11 bases. CDR3 region: CASSSRTVTDTQYF. The CDR3 DNA follows: TGTGCCAGCAGCTCCAGGACAGTGACAGATACGCAGTATTTT.

About this clone: The sample has other DNA sequences that encode this CDR3 too. This chain joins TRBV2 and TRBJ2-7; tentative D call: TRBD1 (5 bases). Trimming took 2 bases from V and 3 from J, leaving 5 bases between them. Per the germline V gene, CDR1 is SNHLY and CDR2 is FYNNEI. The CDR3 has 12 residues. The CDR3 region has the DNA TGTGCCAGCAGTGAACAGGGCTACGAGCAGTACTTC. The encoded protein is CASSEQGYEQYF.